Sequencing of this T cell receptor (beta chain) was carried out in a study of shared clonotypes between healthy human individuals. Study at large: Researchers assigned three CD4 naive, three CD4 memory, two CD8 naive and one CD8 memory plate to each donor. Findings and caveats of the study: Few donors limited the genetic and exposure-history diversity represented. Larger estimated richness was generally seen in naive subsets than in memory subsets.

This CDR3 is 13 amino acids long. Trimming removed 6 bases from V and 11 bases from J, with 19 bases in between. The germline V gene has CDR1 MNHEY and CDR2 SMNVEV (reference sequence). Original data processing: ImmunoSEQ only sent back junction sequences with no quality scores, so filtering was done differently. Sequencing used immunoSEQ multiplex PCR; TCRdb keeps in-frame clones, though not all of them. That table furnishes V, J and clone size, whereas the DNA furnished D and trimming. The table lists 150,000 to 200,000 clones, about 93% of them singletons. About this clone itself: Its matching antigen is unknown.

The J gene is TRBJ1-2, the V gene TRBV27; no definite D call. The specimen sequenced was naive CD4+ T cells sorted from blood. Subset defined: CD45RA+ positively selected. The receptor was derived from a woman aged 25 to 39 in good health. CDR3 loop: CASSHGRAIGYTF. CDR3 bases: TGTGCCAGCAGCCACGGGAGGGCCATTGGTTACACCTTC.